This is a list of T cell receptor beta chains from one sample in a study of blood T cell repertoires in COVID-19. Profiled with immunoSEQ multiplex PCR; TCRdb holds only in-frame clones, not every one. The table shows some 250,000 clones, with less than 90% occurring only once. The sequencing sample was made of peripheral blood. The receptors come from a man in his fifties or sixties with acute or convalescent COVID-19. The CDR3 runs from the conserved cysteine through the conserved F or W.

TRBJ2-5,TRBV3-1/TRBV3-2,CASSQGQGVPRETQYF
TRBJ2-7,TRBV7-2,CASSHQGGPYEQYF
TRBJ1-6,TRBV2,CASSVRGNNSPLHF
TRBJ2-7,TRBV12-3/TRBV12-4,CASSPTGIYEQYF
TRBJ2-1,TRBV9,CASSVVGGSANEQFF
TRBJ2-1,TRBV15,CATSTGPGQGARNEQFF
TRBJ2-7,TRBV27,CASSLAFHYEQYF
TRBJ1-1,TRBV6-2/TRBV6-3,CASSYSFGGAGTEAFF
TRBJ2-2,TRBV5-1,CASNRLAGVNTGELFF
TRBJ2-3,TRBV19,CASSMAGLPGYF
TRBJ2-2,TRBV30,CAWDRQGAGGELFF
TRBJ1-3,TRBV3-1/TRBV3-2,CASSGAGGVGGNTIYF
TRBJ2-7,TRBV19,CASSSGQLSPYEQYF
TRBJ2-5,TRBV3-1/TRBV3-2,CASLRLGGGRQETQYF
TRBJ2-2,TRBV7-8,CATLPPSAHTGELFF
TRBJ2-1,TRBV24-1,CATSDPPWGDSQFDYNEQFF
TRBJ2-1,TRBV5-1,CASSLTSGSFGYNEQFF